What follows describes a single T cell receptor (beta chain). Original processing notes: Reference gene primers were amplified, and this amplification served to estimate nucleated cell counts. Assay: immunoSEQ multiplex PCR; the TCRdb copy retains only in-frame clones and omits some. V and J calls and clone size are copied from that table; D and trimming were computed from the DNA. The table records 30,000 to 35,000 clones, roughly 87% of them present only once. The V and J ends lost 6 bases and 8 bases respectively, with 22 bases between them. Germline-derived CDR1 and CDR2 are MNHEY and SMNVEV (reference sequence). The CDR3 runs to 15 residues. This record comes from a study of blood T cell repertoires in COVID-19. For the study at large: COVID-19 samples collected from the United States, Italy and Spain covered acute and convalescent phases. Sample material is recorded as cDNA or gDNA derived from T cells, B-cell-depleted T cells, or PBMCs.

The chain joins TRBV27 to TRBJ1-2, with a weak D call TRBD1 (5 bases). The sample was peripheral blood. This receptor was obtained from a man aged 60 to 75 with active COVID-19. The CDR3 spells CASSQAGGAVYGYTF. Written as DNA, the CDR3 is TGTGCCAGCAGCCAAGCGGGAGGGGCGGTTTACGGCTACACCTTC.